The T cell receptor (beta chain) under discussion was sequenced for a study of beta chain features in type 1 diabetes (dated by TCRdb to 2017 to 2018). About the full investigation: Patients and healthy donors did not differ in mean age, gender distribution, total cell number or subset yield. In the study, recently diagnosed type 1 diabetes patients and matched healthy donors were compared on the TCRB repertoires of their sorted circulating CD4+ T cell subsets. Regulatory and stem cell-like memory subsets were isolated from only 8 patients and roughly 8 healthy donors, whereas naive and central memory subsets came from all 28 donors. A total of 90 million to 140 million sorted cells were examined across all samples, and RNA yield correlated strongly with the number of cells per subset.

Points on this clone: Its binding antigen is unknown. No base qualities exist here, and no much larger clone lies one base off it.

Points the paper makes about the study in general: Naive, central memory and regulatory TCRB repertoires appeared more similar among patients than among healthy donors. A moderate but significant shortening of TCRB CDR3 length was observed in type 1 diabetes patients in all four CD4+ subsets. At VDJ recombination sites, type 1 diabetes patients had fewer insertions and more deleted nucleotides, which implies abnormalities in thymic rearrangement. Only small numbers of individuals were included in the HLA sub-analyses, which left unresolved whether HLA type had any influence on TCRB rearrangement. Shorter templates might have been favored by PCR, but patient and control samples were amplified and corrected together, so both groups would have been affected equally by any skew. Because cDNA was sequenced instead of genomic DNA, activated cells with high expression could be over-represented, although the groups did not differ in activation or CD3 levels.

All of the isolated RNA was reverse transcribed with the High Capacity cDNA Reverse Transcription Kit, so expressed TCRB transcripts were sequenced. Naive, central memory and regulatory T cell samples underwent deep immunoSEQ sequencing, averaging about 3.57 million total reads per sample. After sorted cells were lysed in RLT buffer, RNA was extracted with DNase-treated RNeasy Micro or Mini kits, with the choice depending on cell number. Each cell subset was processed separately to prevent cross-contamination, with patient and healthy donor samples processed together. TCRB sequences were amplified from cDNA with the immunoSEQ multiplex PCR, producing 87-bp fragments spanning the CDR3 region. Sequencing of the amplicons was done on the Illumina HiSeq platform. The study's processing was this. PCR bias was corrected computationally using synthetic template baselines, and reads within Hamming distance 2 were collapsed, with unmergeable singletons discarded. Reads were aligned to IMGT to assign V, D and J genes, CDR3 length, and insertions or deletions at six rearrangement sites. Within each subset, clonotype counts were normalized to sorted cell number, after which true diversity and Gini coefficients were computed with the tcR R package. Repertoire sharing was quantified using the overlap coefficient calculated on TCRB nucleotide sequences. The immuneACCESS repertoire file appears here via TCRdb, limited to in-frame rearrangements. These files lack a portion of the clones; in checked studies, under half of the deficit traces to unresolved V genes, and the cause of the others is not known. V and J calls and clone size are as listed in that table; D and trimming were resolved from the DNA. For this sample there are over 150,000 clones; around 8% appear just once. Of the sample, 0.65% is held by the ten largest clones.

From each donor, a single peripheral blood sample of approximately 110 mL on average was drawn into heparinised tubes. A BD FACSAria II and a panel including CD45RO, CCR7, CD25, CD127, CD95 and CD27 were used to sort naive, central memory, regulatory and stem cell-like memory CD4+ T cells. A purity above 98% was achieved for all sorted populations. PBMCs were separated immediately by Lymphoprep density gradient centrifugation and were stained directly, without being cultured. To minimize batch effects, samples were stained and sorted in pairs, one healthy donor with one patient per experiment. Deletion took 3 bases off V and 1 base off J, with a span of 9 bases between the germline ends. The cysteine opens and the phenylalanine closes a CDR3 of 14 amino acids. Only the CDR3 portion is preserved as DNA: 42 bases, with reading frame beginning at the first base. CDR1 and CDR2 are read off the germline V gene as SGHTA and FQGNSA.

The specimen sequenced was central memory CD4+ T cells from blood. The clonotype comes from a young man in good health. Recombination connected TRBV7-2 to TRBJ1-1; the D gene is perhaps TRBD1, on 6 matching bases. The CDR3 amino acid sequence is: CASSFLRGNTEAFF. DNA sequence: TGTGCCAGCAGCTTCCTCAGGGGGAACACTGAAGCTTTCTTT.